This TCR beta chain is from a study of T cells in Graves' hyperthyroidism and ophthalmopathy. Whole-study results and caveats: Most thyroid clonotypes expanded above 0.001 were also detected in blood.

This clonotype was detected many times. The antigen remains undetermined. Amplification targeted TCR beta CDR3 regions from RNA transcripts. The HTBI primer set served for first-round RT-PCR of the TCR CDR3. TCRdb re-called the multiplex PCR reads with MiXCR, one entry per CDR3 protein. The repertoire includes hundreds of thousands of distinct CDR3 sequences, 16% of them detected once, and about 17% sits in the top ten. Using more than 7.5 ml of fresh peripheral blood, PBMCs were prepared. This sequence originates from a woman aged 18-29 years with Graves' hyperthyroidism. Material: blood.

The CDR3 loop is CASTSPGTDYTEAFF. CDR3 DNA: TGTGCCAGCACCAGCCCCGGGACGGACTACACTGAAGCTTTCTTT. The chain recombines TRBV12-3 or TRBV12-4 with TRBJ1-1; possible D gene TRBD1, 5 bases. The CDR3 loop spans 15 amino acids. The V end was cut by 7 bases, the J end by 3 bases, with 18 bases between.